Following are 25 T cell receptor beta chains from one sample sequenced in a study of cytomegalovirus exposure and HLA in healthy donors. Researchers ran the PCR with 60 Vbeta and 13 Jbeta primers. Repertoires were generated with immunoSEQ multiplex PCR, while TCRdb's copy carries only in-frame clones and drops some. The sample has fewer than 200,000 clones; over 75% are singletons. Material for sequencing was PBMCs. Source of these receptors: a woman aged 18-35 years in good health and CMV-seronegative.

DNA of the CDR3: TGTGCCAGCCTAAGGACACAGAACACTGAAGCTTTCTTT. Translating it yields CASLRTQNTEAFF. The genes are TRBV2 and TRBJ1-1; perhaps TRBD1 as D (5 bases). Germline CDR1 is SNHLY and CDR2 is FYNNEI. There are 13 residues in the CDR3. V was clipped by 8 bases and J by 1 base, with 11 bases between them.

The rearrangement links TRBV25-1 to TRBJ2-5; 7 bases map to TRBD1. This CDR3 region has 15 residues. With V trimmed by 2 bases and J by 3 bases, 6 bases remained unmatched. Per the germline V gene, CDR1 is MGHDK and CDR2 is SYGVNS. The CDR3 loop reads CASSEDQGVEETQYF. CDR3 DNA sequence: TGTGCCAGCAGTGAAGACCAGGGGGTCGAAGAGACCCAGTACTTC.

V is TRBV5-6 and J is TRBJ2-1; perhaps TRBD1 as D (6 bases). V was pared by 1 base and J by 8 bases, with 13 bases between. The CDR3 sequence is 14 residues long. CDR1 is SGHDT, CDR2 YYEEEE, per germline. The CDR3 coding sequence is TGTGCCAGCAGCTTGAACCCCAGGGGCGATGAGCAGTTCTTC. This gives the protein CASSLNPRGDEQFF.

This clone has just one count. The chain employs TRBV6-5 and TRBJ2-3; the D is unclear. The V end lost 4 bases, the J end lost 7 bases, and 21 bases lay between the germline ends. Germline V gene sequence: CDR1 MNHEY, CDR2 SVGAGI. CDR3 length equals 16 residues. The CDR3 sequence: CASSSFFRYPINTQYF. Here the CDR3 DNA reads TGTGCCAGCAGTTCTTTTTTTCGGTATCCGATCAATACGCAGTATTTT.

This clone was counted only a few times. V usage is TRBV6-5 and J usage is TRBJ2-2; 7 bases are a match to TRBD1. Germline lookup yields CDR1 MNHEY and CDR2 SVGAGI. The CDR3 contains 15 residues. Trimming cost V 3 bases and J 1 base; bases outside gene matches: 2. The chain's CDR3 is CASSYGDRNTGELFF. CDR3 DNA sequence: TGTGCCAGCAGTTATGGGGACAGGAACACCGGGGAGCTGTTTTTT.

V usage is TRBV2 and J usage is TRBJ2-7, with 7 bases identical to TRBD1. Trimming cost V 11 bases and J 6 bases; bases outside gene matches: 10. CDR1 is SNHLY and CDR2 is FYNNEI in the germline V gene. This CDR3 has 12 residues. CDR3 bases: TGTGCCGCACTAAGACAGGGATCCGAGCAGTACTTC. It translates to CAALRQGSEQYF.

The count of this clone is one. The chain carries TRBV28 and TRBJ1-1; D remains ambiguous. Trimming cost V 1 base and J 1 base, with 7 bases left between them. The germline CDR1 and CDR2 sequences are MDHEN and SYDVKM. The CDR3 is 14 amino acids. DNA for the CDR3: TGTGCCAGCAGTTTATTGGGCCAGAACACTGAAGCTTTCTTT. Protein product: CASSLLGQNTEAFF. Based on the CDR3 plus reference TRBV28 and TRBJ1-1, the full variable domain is DVKVTQSSRYLVKRTGEKVFLECVQDMDHENMFWYRQDPGLGLRLIYFSYDVKMKEKGDIPEGYSVSREKKERFSLILESASTNQTSMYLCASSLLGQNTEAFFGQGTRLTVV.

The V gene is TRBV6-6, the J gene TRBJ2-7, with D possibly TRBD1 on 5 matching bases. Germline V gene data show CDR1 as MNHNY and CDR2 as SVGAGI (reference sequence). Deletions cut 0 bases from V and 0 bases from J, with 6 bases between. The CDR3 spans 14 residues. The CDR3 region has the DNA TGTGCCAGCAGTTACTCGGACAACTCCTACGAGCAGTACTTC. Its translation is CASSYSDNSYEQYF.

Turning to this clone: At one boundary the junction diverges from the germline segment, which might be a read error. Written as DNA, the CDR3 is TGTGCCATCAGTGAGGACAGGGGGTACACAAACTACGATGAGCAGTTCTTC. This codes for CAISEDRGYTNYDEQFF. This chain connects TRBV10-3 to TRBJ2-1; 9 bases line up with TRBD1. The V gene's germline CDR1 is ENHRY and CDR2 SYGVKD. The CDR3 has 17 residues.

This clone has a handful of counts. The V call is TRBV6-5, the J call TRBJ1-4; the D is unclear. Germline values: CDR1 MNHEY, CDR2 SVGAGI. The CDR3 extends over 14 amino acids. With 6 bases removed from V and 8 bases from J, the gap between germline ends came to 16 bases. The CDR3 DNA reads TGTGCCAGCAGCCTTCTGCCCGGTTGGGAAAAACTGTTTTTT. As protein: CASSLLPGWEKLFF.

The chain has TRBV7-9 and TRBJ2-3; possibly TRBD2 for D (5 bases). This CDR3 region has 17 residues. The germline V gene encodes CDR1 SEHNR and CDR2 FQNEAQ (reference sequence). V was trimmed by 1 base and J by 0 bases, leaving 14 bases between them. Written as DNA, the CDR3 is TGTGCCAGCAGCTTAGTCTTAAGCGGACCTAGCACAGATACGCAGTATTTT. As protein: CASSLVLSGPSTDTQYF. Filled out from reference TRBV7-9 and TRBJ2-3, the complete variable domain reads DTGVSQNPRHKITKRGQNVTFRCDPISEHNRLYWYRQTLGQGPEFLTYFQNEAQLEKSRLLSDRFSAERPKGSFSTLEIQRTEQGDSAMYLCASSLVLSGPSTDTQYFGPGTRLTVL.

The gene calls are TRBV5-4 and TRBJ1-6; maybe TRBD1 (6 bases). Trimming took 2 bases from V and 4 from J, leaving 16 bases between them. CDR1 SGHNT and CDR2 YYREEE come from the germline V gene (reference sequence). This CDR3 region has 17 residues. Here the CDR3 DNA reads TGTGCCAGCAGCTTTCTGACAGGAACAACATATAATTCACCCCTCCACTTT. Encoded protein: CASSFLTGTTYNSPLHF. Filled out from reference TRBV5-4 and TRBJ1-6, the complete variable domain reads ETGVTQSPTHLIKTRGQQVTLRCSSQSGHNTVSWYQQALGQGPQFIFQYYREEENGRGNFPPRFSGLQFPNYSSELNVNALELDDSALYLCASSFLTGTTYNSPLHFGNGTRLTVT.

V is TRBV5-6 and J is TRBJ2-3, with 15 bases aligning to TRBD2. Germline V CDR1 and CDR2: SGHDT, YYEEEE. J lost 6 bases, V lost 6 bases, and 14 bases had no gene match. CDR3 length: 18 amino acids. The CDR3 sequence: CASTTHGGLAGGMDTQYF. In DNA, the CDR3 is TGTGCCAGCACCACCCACGGGGGACTAGCGGGGGGCATGGATACGCAGTATTTT.

The CDR3 region is CASSLGPTSYEQYF. The CDR3 DNA sequence: TGTGCCAGCAGCTTAGGGCCCACCTCCTACGAGCAGTACTTC. The chain recombines TRBV7-3 with TRBJ2-7; no clear D gene. CDR3 length equals 14 residues. The germline CDR1 and CDR2 sequences are SGHTA and FQGTGA. V was cut by 2 bases and J by 0 bases, with 8 bases left in between.

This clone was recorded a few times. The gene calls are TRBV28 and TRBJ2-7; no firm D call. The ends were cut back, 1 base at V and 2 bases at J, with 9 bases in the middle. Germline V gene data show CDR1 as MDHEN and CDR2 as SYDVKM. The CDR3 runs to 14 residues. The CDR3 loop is CASSLYRDTYEQYF. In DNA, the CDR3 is TGTGCCAGCAGTTTATACCGAGATACCTACGAGCAGTACTTC.

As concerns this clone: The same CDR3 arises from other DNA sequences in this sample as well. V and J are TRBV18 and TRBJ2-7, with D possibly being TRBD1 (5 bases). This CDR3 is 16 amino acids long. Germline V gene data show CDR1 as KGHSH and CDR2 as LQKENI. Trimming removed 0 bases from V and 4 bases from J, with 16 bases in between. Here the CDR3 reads CASSPPGLQGWYEQYF. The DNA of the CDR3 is TGTGCCAGCTCACCACCGGGTTTGCAGGGATGGTACGAGCAGTACTTC.

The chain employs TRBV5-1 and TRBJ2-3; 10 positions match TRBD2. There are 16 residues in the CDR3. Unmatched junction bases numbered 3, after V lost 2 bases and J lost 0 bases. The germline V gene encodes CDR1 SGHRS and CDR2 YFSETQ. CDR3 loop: CASSLLAGTSTDTQYF. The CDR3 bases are TGCGCCAGCAGCTTACTAGCGGGGACTAGCACAGATACGCAGTATTTT. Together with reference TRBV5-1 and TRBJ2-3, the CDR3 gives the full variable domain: KAGVTQTPRYLIKTRGQQVTLSCSPISGHRSVSWYQQTPGQGLQFLFEYFSETQRNKGNFPGRFSGRQFSNSRSEMNVSTLELGDSALYLCASSLLAGTSTDTQYFGPGTRLTVL.

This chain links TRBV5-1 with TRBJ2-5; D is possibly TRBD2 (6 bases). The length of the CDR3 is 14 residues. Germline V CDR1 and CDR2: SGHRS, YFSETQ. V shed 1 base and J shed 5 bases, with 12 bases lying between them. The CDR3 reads CASSLITGAETQYF. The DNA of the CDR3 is TGCGCCAGCAGCTTGATCACGGGAGCCGAGACCCAGTACTTC.

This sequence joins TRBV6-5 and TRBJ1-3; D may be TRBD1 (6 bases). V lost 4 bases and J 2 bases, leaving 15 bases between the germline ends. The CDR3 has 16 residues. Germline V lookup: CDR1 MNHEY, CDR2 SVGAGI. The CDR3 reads CASSSTGRNPGNTIYF. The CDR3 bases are TGTGCCAGCAGTTCGACAGGACGGAATCCTGGAAACACCATATATTTT.

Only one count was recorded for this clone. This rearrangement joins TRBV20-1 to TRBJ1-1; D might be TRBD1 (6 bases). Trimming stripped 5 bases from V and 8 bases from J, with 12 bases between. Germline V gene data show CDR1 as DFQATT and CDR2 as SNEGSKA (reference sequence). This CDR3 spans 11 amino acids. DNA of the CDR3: TGCAGTGCTCATACAGGGACCGAAGCTTTCTTT. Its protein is CSAHTGTEAFF.

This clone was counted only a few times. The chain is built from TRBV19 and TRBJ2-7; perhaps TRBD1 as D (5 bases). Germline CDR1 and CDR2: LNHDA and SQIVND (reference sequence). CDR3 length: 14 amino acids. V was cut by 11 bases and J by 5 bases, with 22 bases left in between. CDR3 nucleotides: TGTGCCTCACGACCGGCAGGGAAGCCCCACGAGCAGTACTTC. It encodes CASRPAGKPHEQYF.

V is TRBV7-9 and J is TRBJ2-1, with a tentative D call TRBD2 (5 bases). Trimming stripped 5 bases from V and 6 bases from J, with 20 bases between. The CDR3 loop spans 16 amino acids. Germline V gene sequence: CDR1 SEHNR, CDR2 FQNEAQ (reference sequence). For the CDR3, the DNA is TGTGCCAGCAGCCCCATACGTTGGGGAGAGGGCAATGAGCAGTTCTTC. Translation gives CASSPIRWGEGNEQFF.

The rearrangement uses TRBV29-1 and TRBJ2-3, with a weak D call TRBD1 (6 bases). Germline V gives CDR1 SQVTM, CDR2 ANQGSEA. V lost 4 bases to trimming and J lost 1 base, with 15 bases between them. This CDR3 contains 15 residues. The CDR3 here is CSVGGQGRGTDTQYF. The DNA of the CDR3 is TGCAGCGTTGGGGGGCAGGGGAGAGGCACAGATACGCAGTATTTT.

The CDR3 bases are TGCGCCAGCAGCTATTTGGCGGGAGGAAGCTCCTACGAGCAGTACTTC. Amino acids: CASSYLAGGSSYEQYF. This rearrangement joins TRBV5-1 to TRBJ2-7; 8 nucleotides line up with TRBD2. V lost 3 bases to trimming and J lost 0 bases; unmatched junction nucleotides: 8. Germline V gene data show CDR1 as SGHRS and CDR2 as YFSETQ. The CDR3 is 16 amino acids.

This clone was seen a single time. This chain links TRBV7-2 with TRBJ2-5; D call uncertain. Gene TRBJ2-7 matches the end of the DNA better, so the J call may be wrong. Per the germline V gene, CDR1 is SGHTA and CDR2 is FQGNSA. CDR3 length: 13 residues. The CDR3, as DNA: TGTGCCAGCAGCCCCCCCACAAACTACGAGCAGTACTTC. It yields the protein CASSPPTNYEQYF.